A single sample gave rise to the 32 T cell receptor beta chains below, sequenced in a study of T cells in Graves' hyperthyroidism and ophthalmopathy. From RNA transcripts, TCR beta CDR3 regions were amplified. TCR CDR3 underwent first-round RT-PCR with the HTBI primer set. MiXCR, run by TCRdb on the multiplex PCR reads, gives a single entry per CDR3 protein. The sample consists of 600,000 or so distinct CDR3 sequences, more than 14% of them appearing once. Sequencing was done on a sample of blood. These receptors were collected from a woman aged 50 to 60 with Graves' ophthalmopathy.

This clonotype showed up just once. This rearrangement joins TRBV19 to TRBJ2-1; 11 positions match TRBD2. The ends lost 3 bases at V and 9 bases at J; junction bases unmatched: 10. The length of the CDR3 is 16 residues. CDR1 and CDR2 from the germline V gene are LNHDA and SQIVND (reference sequence). CDR3 bases: TGTGCCAGTAGTATTTCGACTAGCGGGATGCGGGTTGAGCAGTTCTTC. This codes for CASSISTSGMRVEQFF.

This clonotype was recorded many times. The chain joins TRBV12-3 or TRBV12-4 to TRBJ1-4; TRBD1 might be the D (5 bases). The V and J ends lost 5 bases and 6 bases respectively, with 13 bases between them. This CDR3 spans 14 amino acids. This chain's CDR3 is CASSAQGAHEKLFF. The CDR3 nucleotides read TGTGCCAGCAGTGCGCAGGGTGCGCATGAAAAACTGTTTTTT.

This clonotype was found many times. The J gene is TRBJ1-1, the V gene TRBV28, with 8 bases matching TRBD1. Unmatched junction bases numbered 5, after V lost 4 bases and J lost 4 bases. This CDR3 spans 14 amino acids. Germline V gives CDR1 MDHEN, CDR2 SYDVKM. CDR3: CASSYQGAGTEAFF. The CDR3 nucleotides read TGTGCCAGCAGTTACCAGGGGGCTGGCACTGAAGCTTTCTTT.

This clonotype was seen a few times. The chain joins TRBV3-1 to TRBJ2-7, with D possibly being TRBD2 (6 bases). Trimming took 5 bases from V and 3 from J, leaving 17 bases between them. Germline CDR1 reads LGHDT; CDR2 reads YNNKEL (reference sequence). The CDR3 is made up of 15 amino acids. The DNA for the CDR3 is TGTGCCAGCAGCTCCCCCGGAGGACTAAGCTACGAGCAGTACTTC. The encoded protein is CASSSPGGLSYEQYF.

This clonotype was found a few times. The chain couples TRBV19 to TRBJ2-1; TRBD2 matches 14 bases. The trim removed 5 bases at V and 1 base at J, leaving 4 bases unmatched. This CDR3 spans 17 amino acids. Germline V gene lookup returns CDR1 LNHDA and CDR2 SQIVND (reference sequence). The CDR3 loop reads CASSPTSGRGSYNEQFF. The CDR3 region has the DNA TGTGCCAGTAGTCCGACTAGCGGGAGGGGGTCCTACAATGAGCAGTTCTTC. The full variable domain, completed using reference TRBV19 and TRBJ2-1, is DGGITQSPKYLFRKEGQNVTLSCEQNLNHDAMYWYRQDPGQGLRLIYYSQIVNDFQKGDIAEGYSVSREKKESFPLTVTSAQKNPTAFYLCASSPTSGRGSYNEQFFGPGTRLTVL.

The chain carries TRBV9 and TRBJ2-3; D not resolved. This CDR3 region has 13 residues. Germline assignment: CDR1 SGDLS and CDR2 YYNGEE. V lost 1 base, J lost 0 bases, and 3 bases lay in between. CDR3 nucleotides: TGTGCCAGCAGCGTAATGAGCACAGATACGCAGTATTTT. Its translation is CASSVMSTDTQYF.

At least ten counts were recorded for this clonotype. The genes are TRBV7-3 and TRBJ2-1, with TRBD2 matching over 8 bases. CDR1 is SGHTA, CDR2 FQGTGA, per germline. The CDR3 runs 14 residues. Losses at the gene ends were 5 bases for V and 6 bases for J; bases not matched to a gene: 6. The CDR3 sequence is CASSVYGTSNEQFF. CDR3 DNA sequence: TGTGCCAGCAGCGTGTACGGGACTAGCAATGAGCAGTTCTTC.

This clonotype was recorded many times. The rearrangement uses TRBV6-1 and TRBJ2-7, with D maybe TRBD1 (6 bases). This CDR3 has 14 residues. Germline V CDR1 and CDR2: MNHNS, SASEGT. The V and J ends lost 8 bases and 4 bases respectively, with 18 bases between them. This CDR3 is CASSIETRGYEQYF. The CDR3 coding sequence is TGTGCCAGCTCTATCGAAACTAGGGGGTACGAGCAGTACTTC.

V usage is TRBV5-1 and J usage is TRBJ1-1; D is unclear. CDR3 length equals 14 residues. V dropped 4 bases and J dropped 0 bases, with 10 bases sitting between them. Germline-derived CDR1 and CDR2 are SGHRS and YFSETQ. The CDR3 protein is CASSERTLNTEAFF. In DNA, the CDR3 is TGCGCCAGCAGCGAAAGGACTTTGAACACTGAAGCTTTCTTT.

In its sample, this clonotype was seen a few times. This chain joins TRBV6-1 and TRBJ1-2; TRBD1 might be the D (5 bases). The V gene's germline CDR1 is MNHNS and CDR2 SASEGT. The CDR3 contains 14 residues. Trimming left V 2 bases short and J 4 bases short, with 11 bases between. The CDR3 DNA sequence: TGTGCCAGCAGTGAAAGGGGCACGGTCTATGGCTACACCTTC. Its protein is CASSERGTVYGYTF.

Many counts were recorded for this clonotype. The V gene is TRBV27, the J gene TRBJ2-7; 8 positions match TRBD2. This CDR3 spans 16 amino acids. Looked up from germline, CDR1 is MNHEY and CDR2 is SMNVEV (reference sequence). The V segment lost 0 bases and the J segment 0 bases; nucleotides outside the gene matches: 4. The CDR3: CASSLSVSGDSYEQYF. The CDR3 bases are TGTGCCAGCAGTTTATCGGTTAGCGGGGACTCCTACGAGCAGTACTTC.

There are a few counts of this clonotype. The chain couples TRBV7-9 to TRBJ2-6; TRBD1 aligns across 8 bases. With V trimmed by 8 bases and J by 3 bases, 15 bases remained unmatched. CDR1 is SEHNR, CDR2 FQNEAQ, per germline (reference sequence). The CDR3 covers 18 residues. The CDR3 nucleotides are TGTGCCAGCCTATTCTCAGGGGGCGCGGGGTATGGGGCCAACGTCCTGACTTTC. Amino acids: CASLFSGGAGYGANVLTF.

This clonotype appeared a few times. The rearrangement links TRBV9 to TRBJ2-3, with TRBD2 matching 9 bases. Germline lookup yields CDR1 SGDLS and CDR2 YYNGEE. The J segment lost 2 bases and the V segment lost 4 bases, leaving 8 bases of the junction unmatched. This CDR3 contains 16 residues. CDR3 amino acids: CASSSPAGGFTDTQYF. CDR3 nucleotides: TGTGCCAGCAGCTCCCCAGCGGGAGGCTTCACAGATACGCAGTATTTT.

This clonotype was found many times. This sequence joins TRBV7-2 and TRBJ2-1, with D tentatively TRBD2 (6 bases). There are 14 residues in the CDR3. The germline gives CDR1 SGHTA, CDR2 FQGNSA. The V and J ends lost 1 base and 8 bases respectively, with 12 bases between them. CDR3 DNA sequence: TGTGCCAGCAGCTTAGTCATTTCGGGAGATGAGCAGTTCTTC. Its protein is CASSLVISGDEQFF.

This clonotype has a count of ten or more. V usage is TRBV7-2 and J usage is TRBJ1-2; 7 bases match TRBD1. The CDR3 spans 16 residues. Germline CDR1 and CDR2: SGHTA and FQGNSA. Losses at the gene ends were 6 bases for V and 2 bases for J; bases not matched to a gene: 12. The CDR3 loop reads CASSRARGQANYGYTF. Here the CDR3 DNA reads TGTGCCAGCAGTCGAGCTCGAGGACAGGCAAACTATGGCTACACCTTC.

This clonotype was counted only a few times. The chain uses TRBV20-1 and TRBJ2-7; 9 bases align to TRBD2. The CDR3 is made up of 15 amino acids. Germline assignment: CDR1 DFQATT and CDR2 SNEGSKA (reference sequence). Unmatched junction bases numbered 5, after V lost 0 bases and J lost 2 bases. The CDR3 sequence: CSARDPSGAAYEQYF. In DNA form, the CDR3 reads TGCAGTGCTAGAGATCCTAGCGGGGCCGCCTACGAGCAGTACTTC.

This clonotype was detected only a few times. The rearrangement uses TRBV6-1 and TRBJ2-7; no definite D call. This CDR3 has 14 residues. V dropped 7 bases and J dropped 1 base, with 14 bases sitting between them. The germline V gene has CDR1 MNHNS and CDR2 SASEGT. CDR3 nucleotides: TGTGCCAGCATTCCTGGGCAGGCTTCCTACGAGCAGTACTTC. This gives the protein CASIPGQASYEQYF.

Points on this clonotype: Possible read error: a much larger clone is one base away. The genes are TRBV7-3 and TRBJ2-2; 13 positions match TRBD2. CDR1 SGHTA and CDR2 FQGTGA come from the germline V gene. The CDR3 spans 16 residues. Germline trimming cut 7 bases from V and 7 bases from J; bases unmatched to any gene: 9. The CDR3 loop is CASIYGLAGVGGELFF. For the CDR3, the DNA is TGTGCCAGCATCTACGGACTAGCGGGAGTTGGCGGGGAGCTGTTTTTT.

This clonotype was recorded many times. The gene calls are TRBV24-1 and TRBJ2-1; 7 bases align to TRBD1. Looked up from germline, CDR1 is KGHDR and CDR2 is SFDVKD. There are 16 residues in the CDR3. The V gene end was trimmed by 3 bases and the J gene end by 8 bases; junction bases not matched to a gene: 12. CDR3 bases: TGTGCCACCAGTGATCCCCGACAGGGTTCGGTTCATGAGCAGTTCTTC. It translates to CATSDPRQGSVHEQFF.

This rearrangement joins TRBV3-1 to TRBJ2-7; D remains unclear. Germline assignment: CDR1 LGHDT and CDR2 YNNKEL (reference sequence). The CDR3 consists of 14 residues. The germline V and J ends were trimmed by 2 bases and 1 base, with 9 bases remaining between them. CDR3 coding DNA: TGTGCCAGCAGCCAAACAACGCGTTCCTACGAGCAGTACTTC. This sequence encodes CASSQTTRSYEQYF.

In its sample, this clonotype was seen a few times. V usage is TRBV20-1 and J usage is TRBJ2-2; a possible D gene is TRBD2 (5 bases). The CDR3 is 14 residues long. V was trimmed by 1 base and J by 4 bases, leaving 10 bases between them. Germline V lookup: CDR1 DFQATT, CDR2 SNEGSKA (reference sequence). CDR3 sequence reads: CSARGTFRTGELFF. The CDR3 region has the DNA TGCAGTGCTAGAGGGACTTTCCGCACCGGGGAGCTGTTTTTT.

This clonotype was found a few times. The chain is built from TRBV29-1 and TRBJ2-7; D remains unclear. The CDR3 is made up of 11 amino acids. V gave up 4 bases and J gave up 3 bases, with 7 bases separating them. Germline V CDR1 and CDR2: SQVTM, ANQGSEA. This CDR3 is CSVVNSYEQYF. In DNA, the CDR3 is TGCAGCGTTGTGAATAGCTACGAGCAGTACTTC.

This clonotype has just a few counts. The rearrangement joins TRBV5-1 to TRBJ2-2; D gene ambiguous. Germline V gene sequence: CDR1 SGHRS, CDR2 YFSETQ. The V and J ends lost 4 bases and 1 base respectively, with 14 bases between them. The CDR3 loop spans 16 amino acids. CDR3 sequence: CASSMLWTGNTGELFF. CDR3 sequence (DNA): TGCGCCAGCAGCATGCTCTGGACGGGGAACACCGGGGAGCTGTTTTTT.

This clonotype showed up many times. The rearrangement joins TRBV27 to TRBJ2-1, with 11 bases identical to TRBD2. This CDR3 contains 15 residues. V dropped 5 bases and J dropped 5; count of bases not matched to a gene: 5. Per the germline V gene, CDR1 is MNHEY and CDR2 is SMNVEV (reference sequence). The chain's CDR3 is CASSKLAGVNNEQFF. As DNA, the CDR3 is TGTGCCAGCAGTAAACTAGCGGGAGTTAACAATGAGCAGTTCTTC.

With respect to this clonotype: One base away lies a much larger clone, so this may be a sequencing read error. This chain connects TRBV11-2 to TRBJ2-1, with D perhaps TRBD1 (6 bases). This CDR3 region has 13 residues. In germline, CDR1 is SGHAT, CDR2 FQNNGV. DNA for the CDR3: TGTGCCAGCAGCCCATCGGACTTGCAGGGGCAGCTCTTC. Its protein is CASSPSDLQGQLF.

This rearrangement joins TRBV5-8 to TRBJ1-1, with D perhaps TRBD1 (6 bases). This CDR3 comprises 14 residues. CDR1 is SGHTS, CDR2 YDEGEE, per germline. The V gene lost 5 bases and the J gene lost 6 bases, with 17 bases spanning the gap. Here the CDR3 reads CASRLGGGGPEAFF. CDR3 DNA: TGTGCCAGCAGACTAGGGGGGGGAGGTCCTGAAGCTTTCTTT.

This clonotype was picked up many times. The chain employs TRBV11-1 and TRBJ2-1; 14 nucleotides line up with TRBD2. Germline assignment: CDR1 SGHAT and CDR2 FQDESV (reference sequence). V shed 1 base, J shed 7 bases, and the junction held 3 bases outside the gene matches. The CDR3 totals 16 residues. The CDR3 protein is CASSLETSGRANEQFF. As DNA, the CDR3 is TGTGCCAGCAGCTTAGAGACTAGCGGGAGGGCTAATGAGCAGTTCTTC.

Many counts were recorded for this clonotype. The chain is built from TRBV20-1 and TRBJ2-5; TRBD1 is a possible D gene (6 bases). The length of the CDR3 is 15 residues. Germline V gene data show CDR1 as DFQATT and CDR2 as SNEGSKA (reference sequence). V lost 4 bases and J lost 2, with 17 bases in between. The CDR3 loop reads CSATGTLSDQETQYF. The CDR3 DNA reads as TGCAGTGCTACCGGGACATTGAGCGATCAAGAGACCCAGTACTTC.

This clonotype was counted a few times. This chain connects TRBV4-3 to TRBJ2-4; perhaps D is TRBD1 or TRBD2 (7 bases each). The V gene lost 2 bases and the J gene lost 4 bases, with 12 bases spanning the gap. Germline values: CDR1 LGHNA, CDR2 YSLEER. The CDR3 consists of 15 residues. The CDR3 spells CASSQQGGKKNIQYF. As DNA, the CDR3 is TGCGCCAGCAGCCAACAGGGGGGGAAAAAAAACATTCAGTACTTC.

This clonotype was recorded at least ten times. The chain carries TRBV13 and TRBJ2-4, with TRBD2 matching over 8 bases. V trimming: 3 bases; J trimming: 4 bases; junction bases outside the gene matches: 8. Germline CDR1 and CDR2: PRHDT and FYEKMQ (reference sequence). The CDR3 runs to 16 residues. The CDR3 DNA sequence: TGTGCCAGCAGCTTGCCCCGTAGCGGGAAGAAAAACATTCAGTACTTC. Its protein is CASSLPRSGKKNIQYF.

J is TRBJ2-1 and V is TRBV6-9, with 8 bases aligning to TRBD2. V shed 3 bases, J shed 15 bases, and the junction held 7 bases outside the gene matches. In germline, CDR1 is MNHGY, CDR2 SVAAGI. The CDR3 length is 12 residues. The CDR3 DNA is TGTGCCAGCAGTTACCAGACTAGCGCCCTGTTCTTC. Its protein product is CASSYQTSALFF.

This clonotype was observed many times. This chain connects TRBV29-1 to TRBJ2-5; D may be TRBD1 (6 bases). Trimming took 3 bases from V and 1 from J, leaving 12 bases between them. The CDR3 consists of 14 residues. Germline CDR1 is SQVTM and CDR2 is ANQGSEA. The CDR3 nucleotides read TGCAGCGTTGAGGCTGGACAGACCCAAGAGACCCAGTACTTC. Translated, it gives CSVEAGQTQETQYF.